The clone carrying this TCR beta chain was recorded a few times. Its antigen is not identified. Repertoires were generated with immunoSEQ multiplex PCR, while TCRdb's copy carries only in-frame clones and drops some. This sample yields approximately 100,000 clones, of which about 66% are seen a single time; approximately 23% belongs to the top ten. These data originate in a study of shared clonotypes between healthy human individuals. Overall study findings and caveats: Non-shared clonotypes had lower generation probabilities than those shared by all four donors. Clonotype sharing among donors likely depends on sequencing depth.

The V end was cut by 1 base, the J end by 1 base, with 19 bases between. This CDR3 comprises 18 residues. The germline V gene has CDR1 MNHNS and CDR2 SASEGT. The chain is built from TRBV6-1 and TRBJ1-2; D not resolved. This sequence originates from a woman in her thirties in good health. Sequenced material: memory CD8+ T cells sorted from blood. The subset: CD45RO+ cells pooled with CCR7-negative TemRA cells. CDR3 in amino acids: CASSEVVAMLDYNYGYTF. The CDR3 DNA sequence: TGTGCCAGCAGTGAAGTGGTGGCAATGCTAGATTATAACTATGGCTACACCTTC.